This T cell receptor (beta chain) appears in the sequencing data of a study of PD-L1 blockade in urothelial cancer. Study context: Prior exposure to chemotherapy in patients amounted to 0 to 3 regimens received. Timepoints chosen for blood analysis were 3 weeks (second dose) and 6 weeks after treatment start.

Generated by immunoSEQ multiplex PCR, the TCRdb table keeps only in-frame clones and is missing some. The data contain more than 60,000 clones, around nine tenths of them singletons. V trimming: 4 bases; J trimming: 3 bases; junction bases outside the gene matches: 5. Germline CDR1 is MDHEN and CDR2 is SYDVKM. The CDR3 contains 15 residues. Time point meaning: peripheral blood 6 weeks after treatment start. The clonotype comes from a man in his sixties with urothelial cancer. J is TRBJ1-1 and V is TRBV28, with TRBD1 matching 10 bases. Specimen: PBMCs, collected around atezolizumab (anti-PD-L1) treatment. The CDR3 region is CASSSPGTGDTEAFF. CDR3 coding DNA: TGTGCCAGCAGTTCGCCAGGGACAGGGGACACTGAAGCTTTCTTT.